These 5 T cell receptor beta chains were all obtained from the same sample, sequenced in a study of CXCR3-negative and CXCR3-positive naive CD8 T cells. Through 5' RACE with UMI labels, the TRB cDNA libraries were prepared. Each CDR3 protein gets one entry in TCRdb, which reprocessed the 5' RACE reads and gives no DNA. This sample contains under 75,000 distinct CDR3 sequences. Material for sequencing was naive CXCR3- CD8+ T cells from blood. The sample's subset: CD45RO-CCR7+CD27+CD95- naive CD8+ T cells lacking CXCR3 (TNR3-). Every receptor here comes from a human donor in good health. Some clones in this sample may be carry-over from other donors' samples.

The chain carries TRBV28 and TRBJ1-5. Germline loops: CDR1 MDHEN, CDR2 SYDVKM. The CDR3 is made up of 11 amino acids. The CDR3 here is CASSFHQPQHF.

This clonotype is called medium-sized based on its frequency. The rearrangement uses TRBV7-6 and TRBJ2-7. The CDR3 spans 16 residues. In germline, CDR1 is SGHVS, CDR2 FNYEAQ. Here the CDR3 reads CASSLALSPRSYEQYF.

The gene calls are TRBV6-6 and TRBJ1-1. The CDR3 has 20 amino acids. Germline values: CDR1 MNHNY, CDR2 SVGAGI (reference sequence). The CDR3 protein is CASSPTTGSQRRGMNTEAFF.

The chain uses TRBV9 and TRBJ1-1; TCRdb designates TRBD1, a call that cannot be tested without DNA. Germline CDR1 and CDR2: SGDLS and YYNGEE. There are 14 residues in the CDR3. The CDR3 protein is CASSEDRGATEAFF. Based on the CDR3 plus reference TRBV9 and TRBJ1-1, the full variable domain is DSGVTQTPKHLITATGQRVTLRCSPRSGDLSVYWYQQSLDQGLQFLIQYYNGEERAKGNILERFSAQQFPDLHSELNLSSLELGDSALYFCASSEDRGATEAFFGQGTRLTVV.

The V call is TRBV7-3, the J call TRBJ1-5; TCRdb reports TRBD1, a call that lacks DNA to check it against. Germline CDR1 SGHTA, CDR2 FQGTGA. CDR3 size: 15 residues. The CDR3 protein is CASSLTGGLNQPQHF.